Each of the 6 T cell receptor beta chains below was sequenced from the same sample in a study of regulatory T cells in long-lasting Graves disease. Time point defined: newly diagnosed GD, antithyroid drugs for less than 3 months. PBMCs provided the RNA from which the TCR library was made. To make TCR beta libraries, researchers used iRepertoire HTBI primers and Arm-PCR of CDR3 regions. TCRdb recomputed calls from the multiplex PCR reads with MiXCR, one row per CDR3 protein. The table has hundreds of thousands of distinct CDR3 sequences, roughly 16% seen once. The sample in question was peripheral blood mononuclear cells (PBMCs), obtained at new diagnosis, from a patient treated with antithyroid drugs. The origin of the receptors is a female donor with Graves disease.

The V call is TRBV28, the J call TRBJ2-7; TRBD2 matches at 11 bases. CDR1 is MDHEN, CDR2 SYDVKM, per germline. The CDR3 covers 16 residues. Trimming took 5 bases from V and 1 from J; bases not matched to a gene: 7. Here the CDR3 reads CASSASLAGGSYEQYF. CDR3 nucleotide sequence: TGTGCCAGCAGTGCTTCCCTAGCGGGGGGATCCTACGAGCAGTACTTC.

A note on this clonotype: At one boundary the junction diverges from the germline segment, which might be a read error. J is TRBJ1-2 and V is TRBV6-2 or TRBV6-3, with TRBD1 matching over 9 bases. Germline CDR1 is MNHEY and CDR2 is SVGEGT. This CDR3 spans 12 amino acids. The CDR3 is CASSSERQGEAF. For the CDR3, the DNA is TGTGCCAGCAGTTCCGAGCGACAGGGGGAAGCCTTC.

In its sample, this clonotype was seen many times. The rearrangement joins TRBV7-3 to TRBJ2-7; 7 bases are shared with TRBD1. The CDR3 is 15 amino acids. CDR1 is SGHTA, CDR2 FQGTGA, per germline. With V trimmed by 2 bases and J by 3 bases, 7 bases remained unmatched. This CDR3 is CASSLSPGGIYEQYF. Written as DNA, the CDR3 is TGTGCCAGCAGCTTATCTCCAGGGGGTATCTACGAGCAGTACTTC. Full variable domain (rest looked up from reference TRBV7-3 and TRBJ2-7): GAGVSQTPSNKVTEKGKYVELRCDPISGHTALYWYRQSLGQGPEFLIYFQGTGAADDSGLPNDRFFAVRPEGSVSTLKIQRTERGDSAVYLCASSLSPGGIYEQYFGPGTRLTVT.

The V gene is TRBV12-3 or TRBV12-4, the J gene TRBJ1-1, with D hard to call. Trimming took off 1 base at V and 3 bases at J, with 6 bases between the two ends. This CDR3 is 13 amino acids long. The CDR3 sequence: CASSLDGYTEAFF. DNA for the CDR3: TGTGCCAGCAGTTTAGACGGATACACTGAAGCTTTCTTT.

This clonotype appeared many times. V is TRBV28 and J is TRBJ2-7; no clear D. Trimming stripped 1 base from V and 3 bases from J, with 10 bases between. CDR1 is MDHEN, CDR2 SYDVKM, per germline. The CDR3 runs to 14 residues. In nucleotides, the CDR3 is TGTGCCAGCAGTTTATCTGCGAGCCTCTACGAGCAGTACTTC. Translated: CASSLSASLYEQYF.

The table lists this clonotype with many counts. The rearrangement joins TRBV27 to TRBJ1-1; D call uncertain. The CDR3 sequence is 14 residues long. V lost 2 bases and J lost 7, with 14 bases in between. The V gene's germline CDR1 is MNHEY and CDR2 SMNVEV (reference sequence). CDR3 nucleotide sequence: TGTGCCAGCAGTTTAGGTGGTATGGGCGTTGAAGCTTTCTTT. The encoded protein is CASSLGGMGVEAFF.